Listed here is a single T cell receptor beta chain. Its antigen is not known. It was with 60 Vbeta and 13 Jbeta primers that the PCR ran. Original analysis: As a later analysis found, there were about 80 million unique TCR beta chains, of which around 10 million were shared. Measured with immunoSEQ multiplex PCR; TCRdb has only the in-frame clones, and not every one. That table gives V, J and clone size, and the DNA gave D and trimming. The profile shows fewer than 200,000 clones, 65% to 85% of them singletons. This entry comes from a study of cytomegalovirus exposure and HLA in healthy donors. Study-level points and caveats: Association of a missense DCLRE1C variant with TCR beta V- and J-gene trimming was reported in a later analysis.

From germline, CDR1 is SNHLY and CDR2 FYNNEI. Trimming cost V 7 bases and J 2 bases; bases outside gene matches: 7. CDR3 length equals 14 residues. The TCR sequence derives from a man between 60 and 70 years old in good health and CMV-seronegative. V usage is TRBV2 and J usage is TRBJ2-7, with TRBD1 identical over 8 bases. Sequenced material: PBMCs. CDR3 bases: TGTGCCAGCACCCCGGACAGGGCAACCTACGAGCAGTACTTC. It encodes CASTPDRATYEQYF.